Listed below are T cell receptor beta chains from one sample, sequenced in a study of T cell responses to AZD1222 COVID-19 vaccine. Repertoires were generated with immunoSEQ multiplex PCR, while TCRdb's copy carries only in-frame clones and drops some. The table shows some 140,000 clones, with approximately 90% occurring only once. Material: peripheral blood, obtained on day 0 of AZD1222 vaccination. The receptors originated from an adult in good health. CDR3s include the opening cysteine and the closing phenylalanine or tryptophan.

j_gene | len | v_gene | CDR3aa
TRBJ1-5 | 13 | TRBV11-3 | CASSFNGDQPQHF
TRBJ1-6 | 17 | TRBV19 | CASSISLRTELNSPLHF
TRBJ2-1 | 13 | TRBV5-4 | CASSLRGPLEQFF
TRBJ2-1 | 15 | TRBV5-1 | CASRRRGLSYNEQFF
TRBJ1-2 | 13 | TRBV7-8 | CASSLSDPYGYTF
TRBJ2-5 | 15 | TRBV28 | CASSSGRDSQETQYF
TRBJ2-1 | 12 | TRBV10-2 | CATSRLGNEQFF
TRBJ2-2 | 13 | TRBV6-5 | CASATLNTGELFF
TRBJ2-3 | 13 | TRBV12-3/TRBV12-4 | CASSFPGTDTQYF
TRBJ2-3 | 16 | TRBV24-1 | CATSDPGQGSTDTQYF
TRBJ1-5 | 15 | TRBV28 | CASSFRGGIGQPQHF
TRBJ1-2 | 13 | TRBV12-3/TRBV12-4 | CASSLAEAGGYTF
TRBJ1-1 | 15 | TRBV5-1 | CASSLSDRGLTEAFF
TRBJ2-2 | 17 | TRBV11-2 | CASSPKREGDFYGELFF
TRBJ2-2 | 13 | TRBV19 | CASSWGTSGELFF
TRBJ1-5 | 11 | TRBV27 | CASGLFQPQHF
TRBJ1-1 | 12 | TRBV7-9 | CASSLMGIEAFF
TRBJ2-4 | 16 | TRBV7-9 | CASSHTSGRAKNIQYF
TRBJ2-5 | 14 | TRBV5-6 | CASSRGQLEETQYF
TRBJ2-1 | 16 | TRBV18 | CASSPIPGTGNHEQFF
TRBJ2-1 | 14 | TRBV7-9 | CASSLEGTYNEQFF
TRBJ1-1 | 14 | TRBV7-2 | CASSQRVLRTEAFF
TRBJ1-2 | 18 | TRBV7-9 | CASSLAQWLDGQSEGYTF
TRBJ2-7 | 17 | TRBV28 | CASSFPQGTGVSYEQYF
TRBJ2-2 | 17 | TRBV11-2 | CASSRSPMDLNTGELFF
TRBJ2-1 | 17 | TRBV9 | CASSLYDGGDSYNEQFF
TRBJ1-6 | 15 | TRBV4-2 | CASSHTGVLYSPLHF
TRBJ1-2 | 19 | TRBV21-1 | CASTNMGGTAAVESYGYTF
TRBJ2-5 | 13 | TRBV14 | CASRGTGQETQYF
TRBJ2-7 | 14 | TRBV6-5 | CASSHRDRSYEQYF
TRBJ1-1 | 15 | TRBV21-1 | CASSKKNDRENEAFF
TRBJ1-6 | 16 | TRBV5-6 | CASSIVPGQGGSPLHF
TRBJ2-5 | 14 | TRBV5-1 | CASSFPGGFETQYF
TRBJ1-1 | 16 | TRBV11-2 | CASSVGTRGGGTEAFF
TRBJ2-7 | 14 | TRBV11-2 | CASSLRGQVYEQYF
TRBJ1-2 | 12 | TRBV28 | CASSLSGHGYTF
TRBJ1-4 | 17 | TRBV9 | CASSVGLGGPFGEKLFF
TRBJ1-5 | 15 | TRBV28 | CASRDLTYSNQPQHF
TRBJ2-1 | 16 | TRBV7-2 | CASSLALLADYNEQFF
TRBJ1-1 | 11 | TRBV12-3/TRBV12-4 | CASSLASEAFF